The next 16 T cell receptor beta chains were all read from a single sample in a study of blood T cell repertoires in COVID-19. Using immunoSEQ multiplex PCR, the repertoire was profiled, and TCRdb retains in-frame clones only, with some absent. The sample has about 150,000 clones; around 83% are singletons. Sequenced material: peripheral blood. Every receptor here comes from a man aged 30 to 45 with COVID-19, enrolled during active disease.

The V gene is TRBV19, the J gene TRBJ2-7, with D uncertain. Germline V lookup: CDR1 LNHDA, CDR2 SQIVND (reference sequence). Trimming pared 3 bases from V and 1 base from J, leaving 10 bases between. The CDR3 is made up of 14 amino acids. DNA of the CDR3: TGTGCCAGTAGTATGAGCGCGTCTTCCTACGAGCAGTACTTC. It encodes CASSMSASSYEQYF.

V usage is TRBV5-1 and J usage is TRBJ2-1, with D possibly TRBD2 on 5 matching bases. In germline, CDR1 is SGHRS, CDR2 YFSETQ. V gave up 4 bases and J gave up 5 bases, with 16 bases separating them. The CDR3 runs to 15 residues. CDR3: CASSEDSPGNNEQFF. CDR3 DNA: TGCGCCAGCAGCGAGGACTCCCCGGGAAACAATGAGCAGTTCTTC.

The CDR3 sequence is CASSVEASGTDTQYF. The CDR3 nucleotides are TGTGCCAGCAGTGTCGAGGCTAGCGGCACAGATACGCAGTATTTT. This sequence joins TRBV2 and TRBJ2-3; D is perhaps TRBD2 (6 bases). V was cut by 4 bases and J by 1 base, with 12 bases left in between. Germline V CDR1 and CDR2: SNHLY, FYNNEI. The CDR3 consists of 15 residues.

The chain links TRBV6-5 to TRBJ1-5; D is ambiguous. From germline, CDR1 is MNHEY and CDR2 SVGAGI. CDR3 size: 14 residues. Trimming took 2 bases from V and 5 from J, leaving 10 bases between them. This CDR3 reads CASSYTGPDQPQHF. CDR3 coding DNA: TGTGCCAGCAGTTACACTGGGCCCGATCAGCCCCAGCATTTT.

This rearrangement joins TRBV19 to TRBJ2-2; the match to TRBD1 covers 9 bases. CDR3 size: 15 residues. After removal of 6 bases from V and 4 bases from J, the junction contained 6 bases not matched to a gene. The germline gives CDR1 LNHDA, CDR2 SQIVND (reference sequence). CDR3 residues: CASRAQGAGTGELFF. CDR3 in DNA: TGTGCCAGTAGGGCACAGGGGGCAGGCACCGGGGAGCTGTTTTTT. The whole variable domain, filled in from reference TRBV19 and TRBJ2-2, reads DGGITQSPKYLFRKEGQNVTLSCEQNLNHDAMYWYRQDPGQGLRLIYYSQIVNDFQKGDIAEGYSVSREKKESFPLTVTSAQKNPTAFYLCASRAQGAGTGELFFGEGSRLTVL.

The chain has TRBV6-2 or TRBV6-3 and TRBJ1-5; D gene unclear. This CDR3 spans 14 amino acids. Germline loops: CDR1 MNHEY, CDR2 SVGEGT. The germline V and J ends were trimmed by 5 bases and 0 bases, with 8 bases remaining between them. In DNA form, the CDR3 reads TGTGCCAGCAGTGGACTTGTTAGCAATCAGCCCCAGCATTTT. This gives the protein CASSGLVSNQPQHF.

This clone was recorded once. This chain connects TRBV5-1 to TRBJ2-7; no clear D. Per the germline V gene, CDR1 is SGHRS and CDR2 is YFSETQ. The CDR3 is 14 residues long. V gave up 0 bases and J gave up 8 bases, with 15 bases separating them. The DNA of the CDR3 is TGCGCCAGCAGCTTGGCCAAGCCCCTTGAACAGCAGTACTTC. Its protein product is CASSLAKPLEQQYF.

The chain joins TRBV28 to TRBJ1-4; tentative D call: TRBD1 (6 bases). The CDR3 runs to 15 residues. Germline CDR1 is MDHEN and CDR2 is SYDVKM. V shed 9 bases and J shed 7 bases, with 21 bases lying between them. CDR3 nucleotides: TGTGCCAGTTCCCGTGGGGGACAATTATCTGAAAAACTGTTTTTT. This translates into CASSRGGQLSEKLFF.

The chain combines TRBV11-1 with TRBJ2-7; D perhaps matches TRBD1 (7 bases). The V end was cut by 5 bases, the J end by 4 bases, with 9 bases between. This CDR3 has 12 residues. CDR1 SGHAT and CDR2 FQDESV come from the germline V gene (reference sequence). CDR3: CASSPGGYEQYF. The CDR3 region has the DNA TGTGCCAGCAGCCCAGGGGGGTACGAGCAGTACTTC.

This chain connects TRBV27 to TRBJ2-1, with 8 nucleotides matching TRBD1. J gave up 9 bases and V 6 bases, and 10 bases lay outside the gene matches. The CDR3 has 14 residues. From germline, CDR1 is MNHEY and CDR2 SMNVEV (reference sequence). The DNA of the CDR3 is TGTGCCAGCAGAAAAGGACAGGGTCCCGGTGAGCAGTTCTTC. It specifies CASRKGQGPGEQFF.

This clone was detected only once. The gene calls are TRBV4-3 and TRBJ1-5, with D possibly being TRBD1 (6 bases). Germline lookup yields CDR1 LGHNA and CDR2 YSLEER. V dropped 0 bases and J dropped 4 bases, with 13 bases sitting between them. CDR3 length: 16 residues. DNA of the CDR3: TGCGCCAGCAGCCAAGATGCCTCAGACAGGAATCAGCCCCAGCATTTT. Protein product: CASSQDASDRNQPQHF.

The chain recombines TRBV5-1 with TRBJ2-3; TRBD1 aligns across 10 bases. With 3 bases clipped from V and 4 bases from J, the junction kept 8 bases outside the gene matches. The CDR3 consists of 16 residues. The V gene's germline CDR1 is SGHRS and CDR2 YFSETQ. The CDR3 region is CASSSRLTGGADTQYF. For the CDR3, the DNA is TGCGCCAGCAGCTCGCGATTGACAGGGGGCGCAGATACGCAGTATTTT.

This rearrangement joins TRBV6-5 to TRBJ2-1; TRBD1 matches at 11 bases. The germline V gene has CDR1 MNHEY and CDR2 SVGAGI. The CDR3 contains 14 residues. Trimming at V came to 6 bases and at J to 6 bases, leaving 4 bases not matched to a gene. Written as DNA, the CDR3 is TGTGCCAGCAGGGTGGGGACAGGGGGCAATGAGCAGTTCTTC. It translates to CASRVGTGGNEQFF.

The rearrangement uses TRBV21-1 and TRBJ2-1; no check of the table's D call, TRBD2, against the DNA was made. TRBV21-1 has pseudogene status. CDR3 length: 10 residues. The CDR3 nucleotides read TGTGCCAGCCCGCCCGGGGAGCAGTTCTTC. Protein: CASPPGEQFF.

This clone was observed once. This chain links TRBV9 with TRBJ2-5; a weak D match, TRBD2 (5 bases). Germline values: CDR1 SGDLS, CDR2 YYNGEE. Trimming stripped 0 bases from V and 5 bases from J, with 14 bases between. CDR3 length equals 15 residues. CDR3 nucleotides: TGTGCCAGCAGCGTAGCACTAGGCTATAGTGAGACCCAGTACTTC. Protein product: CASSVALGYSETQYF.

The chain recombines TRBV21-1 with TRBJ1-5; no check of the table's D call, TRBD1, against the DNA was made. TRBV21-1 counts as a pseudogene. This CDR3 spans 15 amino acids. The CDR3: CASSKDRGANQPQHF. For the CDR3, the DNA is TGTGCCAGCAGCAAAGACAGGGGAGCGAATCAGCCCCAGCATTTT.